This T cell receptor (beta chain) appears in the sequencing data of a study of CD8 T cells in Susac syndrome. This clonotype has a handful of counts. From germline, CDR1 is DFQATT and CDR2 SNEGSKA (reference sequence). The V and J ends lost 2 bases and 4 bases respectively, with 15 bases between them. The CDR3 is made up of 16 amino acids. Random hexamers primed reverse transcription of 0.5 to 1 ug RNA. Each CDR3 protein is one row after TCRdb ran MiXCR on the immunoSEQ multiplex PCR reads. The data show some 260,000 distinct CDR3 sequences, 90% to 95% seen once. From blood CD8+ and CD4+ T cells, the TCR beta chain was sequenced.

The V and J genes are TRBV20-1 and TRBJ1-6; no clear D. The sample taken for sequencing was CD4+ T cells from PBMCs. The clonotype comes from a human donor with multiple sclerosis. The CDR3 DNA is TGCAGTGCTAGACTGATGACGGTAAAATATAATTCACCCCTCCACTTT. It encodes CSARLMTVKYNSPLHF.